This T cell receptor beta chain was sequenced during a study of response to subunit inactivated influenza vaccine. MiXCR was run by TCRdb on the RT-PCR reads, yielding one entry per CDR3 protein. This table has 250,000 to 350,000 distinct CDR3 sequences, approximately 20% appearing once. Germline V gene data show CDR1 as SGHTA and CDR2 as FQGNSA. The CDR3 sequence is 13 residues long. Trimming shortened V by 5 bases and J by 10 bases, and 15 bases separated the two germline ends. The TCR sequence derives from a man aged 45 to 75 who received an inactivated influenza vaccine. This chain uses TRBV7-2 with TRBJ1-5, with D unresolved. The sample in question was PBMCs from blood, obtained about 20 months after vaccination. The CDR3 here is CASSPHVLVPQHF. In DNA, the CDR3 is TGTGCCAGCAGCCCGCATGTCCTGGTTCCCCAGCATTTT.